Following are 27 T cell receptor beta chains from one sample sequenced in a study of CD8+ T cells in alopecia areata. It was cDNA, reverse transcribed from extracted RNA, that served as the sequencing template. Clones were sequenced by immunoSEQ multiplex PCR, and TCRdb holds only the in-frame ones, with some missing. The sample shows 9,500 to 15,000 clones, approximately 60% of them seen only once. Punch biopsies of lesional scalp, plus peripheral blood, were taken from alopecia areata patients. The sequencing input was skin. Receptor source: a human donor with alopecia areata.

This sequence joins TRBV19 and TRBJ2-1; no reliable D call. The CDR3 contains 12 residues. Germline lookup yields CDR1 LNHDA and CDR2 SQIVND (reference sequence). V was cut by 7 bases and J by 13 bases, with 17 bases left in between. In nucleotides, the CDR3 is TGTGCCAGTAATAGTATCCAGGACGGCCAGTTCTTC. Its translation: CASNSIQDGQFF.

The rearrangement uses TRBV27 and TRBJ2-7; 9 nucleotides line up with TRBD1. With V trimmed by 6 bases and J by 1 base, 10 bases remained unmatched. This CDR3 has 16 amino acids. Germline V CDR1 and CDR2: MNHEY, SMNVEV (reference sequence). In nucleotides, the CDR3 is TGTGCCAGCAGCCCCTTCGACAGGGGGAGTTCCTACGAGCAGTACTTC. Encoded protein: CASSPFDRGSSYEQYF.

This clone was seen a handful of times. Written as DNA, the CDR3 is TGTGCCAGTAGTATCAACCCAGGGTACAATGAGCAGTTCTTC. It encodes CASSINPGYNEQFF. This chain joins TRBV19 and TRBJ2-1; a weak D match, TRBD1 (5 bases). Germline lookup yields CDR1 LNHDA and CDR2 SQIVND (reference sequence). V was trimmed by 3 bases and J by 4 bases, leaving 10 bases between them. The CDR3 sequence is 14 residues long.

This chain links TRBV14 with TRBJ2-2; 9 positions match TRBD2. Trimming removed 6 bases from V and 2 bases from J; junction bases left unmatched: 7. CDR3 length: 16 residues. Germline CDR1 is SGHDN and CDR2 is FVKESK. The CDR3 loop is CASRLGLASNTGELFF. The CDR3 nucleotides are TGTGCCAGCAGGCTCGGACTAGCGAGTAACACCGGGGAGCTGTTTTTT.

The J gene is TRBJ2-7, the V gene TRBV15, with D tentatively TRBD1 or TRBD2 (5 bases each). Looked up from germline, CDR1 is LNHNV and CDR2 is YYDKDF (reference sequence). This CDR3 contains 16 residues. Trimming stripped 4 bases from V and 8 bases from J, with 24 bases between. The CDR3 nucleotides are TGTGCCACCAGCACCCAATCGCTCAGGGACCCCACCCAGCAGTACTTC. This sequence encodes CATSTQSLRDPTQQYF.

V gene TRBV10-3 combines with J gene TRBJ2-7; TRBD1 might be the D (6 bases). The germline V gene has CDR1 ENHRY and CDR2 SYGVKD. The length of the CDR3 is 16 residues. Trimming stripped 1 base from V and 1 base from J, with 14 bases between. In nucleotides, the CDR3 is TGTGCCATCAGTGAGTTGGGTGAGGGACAATCCTACGAGCAGTACTTC. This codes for CAISELGEGQSYEQYF.

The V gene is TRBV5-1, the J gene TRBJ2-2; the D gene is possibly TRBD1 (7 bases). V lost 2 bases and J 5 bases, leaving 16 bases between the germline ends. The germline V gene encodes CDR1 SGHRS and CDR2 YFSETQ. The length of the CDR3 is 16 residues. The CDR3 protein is CASSFPRGVTTGELFF. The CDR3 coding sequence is TGCGCCAGCAGCTTCCCCAGGGGGGTGACGACCGGGGAGCTGTTTTTT.

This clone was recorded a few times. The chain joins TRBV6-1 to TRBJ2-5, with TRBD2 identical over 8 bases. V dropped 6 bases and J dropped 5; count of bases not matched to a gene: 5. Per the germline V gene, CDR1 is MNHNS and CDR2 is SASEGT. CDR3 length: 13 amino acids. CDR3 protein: CASRPSGGETQYF. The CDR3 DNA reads TGTGCCAGCAGACCCAGCGGGGGTGAGACCCAGTACTTC.

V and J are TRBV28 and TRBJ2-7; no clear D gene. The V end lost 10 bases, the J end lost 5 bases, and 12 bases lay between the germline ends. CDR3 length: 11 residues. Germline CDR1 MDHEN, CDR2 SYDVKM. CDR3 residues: CAISPGNEQYF. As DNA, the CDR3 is TGTGCCATCTCTCCCGGTAACGAGCAGTACTTC.

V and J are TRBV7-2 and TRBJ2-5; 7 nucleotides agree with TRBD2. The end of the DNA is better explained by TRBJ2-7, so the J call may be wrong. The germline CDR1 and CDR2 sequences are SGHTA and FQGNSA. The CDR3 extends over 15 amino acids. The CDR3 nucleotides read TGTGCCAGCAGCTTAGGGGCGGGAGAGGGCTACGAGCAGTACTTC. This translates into CASSLGAGEGYEQYF.

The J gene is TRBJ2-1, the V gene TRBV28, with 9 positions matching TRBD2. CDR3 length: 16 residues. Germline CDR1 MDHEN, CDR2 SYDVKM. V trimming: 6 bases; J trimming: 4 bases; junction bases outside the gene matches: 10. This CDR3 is CASSLAVRGGYNEQFF. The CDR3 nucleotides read TGTGCCAGCAGCCTGGCGGTGCGGGGGGGTTACAATGAGCAGTTCTTC.

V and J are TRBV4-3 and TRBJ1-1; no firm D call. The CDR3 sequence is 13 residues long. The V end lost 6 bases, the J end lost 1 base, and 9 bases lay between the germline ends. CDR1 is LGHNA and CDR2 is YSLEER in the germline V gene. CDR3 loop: CASSRTENTEAFF. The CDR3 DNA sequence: TGCGCCAGCAGTCGGACCGAGAACACTGAAGCTTTCTTT.

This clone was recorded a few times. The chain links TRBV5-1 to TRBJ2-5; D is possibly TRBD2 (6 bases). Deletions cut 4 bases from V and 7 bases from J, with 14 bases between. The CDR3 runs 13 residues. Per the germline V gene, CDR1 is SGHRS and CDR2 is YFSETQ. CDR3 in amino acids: CASSPDYVGTQYF. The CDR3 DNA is TGCGCCAGCAGCCCGGACTACGTTGGGACCCAGTACTTC.

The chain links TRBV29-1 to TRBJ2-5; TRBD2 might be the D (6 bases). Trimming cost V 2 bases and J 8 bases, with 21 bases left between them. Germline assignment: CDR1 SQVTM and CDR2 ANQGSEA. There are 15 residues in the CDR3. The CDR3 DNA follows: TGCAGCGTTGAAATGACTAGAAAAGCCCGAAATACCCAGTACTTC. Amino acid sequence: CSVEMTRKARNTQYF.

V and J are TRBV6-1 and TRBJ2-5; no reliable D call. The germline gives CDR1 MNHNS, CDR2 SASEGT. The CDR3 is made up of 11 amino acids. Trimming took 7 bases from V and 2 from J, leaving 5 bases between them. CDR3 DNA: TGTGCCAGCACCCAACAAGAGACCCAGTACTTC. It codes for CASTQQETQYF.

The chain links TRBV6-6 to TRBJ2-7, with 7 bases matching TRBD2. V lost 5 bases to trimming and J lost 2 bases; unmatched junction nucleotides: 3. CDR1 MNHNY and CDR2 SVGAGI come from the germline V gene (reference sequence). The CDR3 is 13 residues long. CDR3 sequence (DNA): TGTGCCAGCAGTCTGGGGGGGACCTACGAGCAGTACTTC. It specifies CASSLGGTYEQYF.

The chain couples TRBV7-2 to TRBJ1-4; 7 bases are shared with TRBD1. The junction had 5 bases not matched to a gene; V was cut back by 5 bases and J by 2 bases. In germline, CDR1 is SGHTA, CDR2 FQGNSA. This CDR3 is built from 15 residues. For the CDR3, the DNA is TGTGCCAGCAGCGGGCAGGGGGGGACTAATGAAAAACTGTTTTTT. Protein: CASSGQGGTNEKLFF.

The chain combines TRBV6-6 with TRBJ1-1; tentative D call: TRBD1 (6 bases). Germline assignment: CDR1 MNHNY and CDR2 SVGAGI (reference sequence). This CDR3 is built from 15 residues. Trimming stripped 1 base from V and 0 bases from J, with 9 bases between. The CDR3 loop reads CASSYWSGVNTEAFF. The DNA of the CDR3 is TGTGCCAGCAGTTACTGGTCAGGGGTGAACACTGAAGCTTTCTTT.

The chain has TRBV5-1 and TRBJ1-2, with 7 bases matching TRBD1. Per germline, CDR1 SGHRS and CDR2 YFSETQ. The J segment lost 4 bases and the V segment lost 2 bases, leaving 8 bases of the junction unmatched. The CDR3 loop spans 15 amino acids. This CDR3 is CASSFQPQGGYGYTF. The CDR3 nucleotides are TGCGCCAGCAGCTTCCAGCCGCAGGGGGGCTATGGCTACACCTTC.

The CDR3 DNA sequence: TGTGCCAGCAGGTTGTCAACTAATGAAAAACTGTTTTTT. Translated: CASRLSTNEKLFF. V usage is TRBV25-1 and J usage is TRBJ1-4; D gene unclear. The V gene's germline CDR1 is MGHDK and CDR2 SYGVNS. Trimming removed 6 bases at V and 0 bases at J, with 5 bases between. There are 13 residues in the CDR3. Full variable domain (remainder filled in from reference TRBV25-1 and TRBJ1-4): EADIYQTPRYLVIGTGKKITLECSQTMGHDKMYWYQQDPGMELHLIHYSYGVNSTEKGDLSSESTVSRIRTEHFPLTLESARPSHTSQYLCASRLSTNEKLFFGSGTQLSVL.

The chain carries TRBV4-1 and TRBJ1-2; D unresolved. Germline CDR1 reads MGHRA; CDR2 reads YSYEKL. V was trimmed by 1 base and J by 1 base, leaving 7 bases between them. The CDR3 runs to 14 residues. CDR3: CASSQVLVNYGYTF. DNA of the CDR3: TGCGCCAGCAGCCAAGTACTGGTTAACTATGGCTACACCTTC.

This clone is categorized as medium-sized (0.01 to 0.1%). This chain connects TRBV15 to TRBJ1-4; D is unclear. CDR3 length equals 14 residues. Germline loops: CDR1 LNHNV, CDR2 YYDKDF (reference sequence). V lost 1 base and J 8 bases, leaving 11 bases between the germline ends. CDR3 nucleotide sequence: TGTGCCACCAGCAGAGCCGGCAGCGGGGAAAAACTGTTTTTT. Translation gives CATSRAGSGEKLFF.

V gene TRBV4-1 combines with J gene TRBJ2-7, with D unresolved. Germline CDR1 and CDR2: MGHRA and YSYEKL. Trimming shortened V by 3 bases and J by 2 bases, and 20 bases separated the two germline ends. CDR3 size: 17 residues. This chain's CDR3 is CASSHEHAPWYAYEQYF. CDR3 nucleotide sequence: TGCGCCAGCAGCCATGAGCATGCCCCATGGTATGCCTACGAGCAGTACTTC.

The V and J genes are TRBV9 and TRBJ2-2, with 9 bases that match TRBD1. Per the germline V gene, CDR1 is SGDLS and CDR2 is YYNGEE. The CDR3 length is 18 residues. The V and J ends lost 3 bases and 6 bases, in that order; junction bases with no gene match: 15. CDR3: CASSAPGQGLSNAGELFF. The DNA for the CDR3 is TGTGCCAGCAGCGCCCCGGGACAGGGATTAAGTAACGCCGGGGAGCTGTTTTTT.

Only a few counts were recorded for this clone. In DNA, the CDR3 is TGTGCCTGGAACCCGCAGGGTAATGAAAAACTGTTTTTT. As protein: CAWNPQGNEKLFF. This chain connects TRBV30 to TRBJ1-4, with a tentative D call TRBD1 (5 bases). This CDR3 has 13 amino acids. The V end lost 4 bases, the J end lost 4 bases, and 10 bases lay between the germline ends. Germline V gives CDR1 GTSNPN, CDR2 SVGIG (reference sequence).

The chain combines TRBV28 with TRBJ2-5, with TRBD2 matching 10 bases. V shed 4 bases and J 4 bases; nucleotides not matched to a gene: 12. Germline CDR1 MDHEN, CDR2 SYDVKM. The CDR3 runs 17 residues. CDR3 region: CASSSSGRRVSGETQYF. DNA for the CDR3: TGTGCCAGCAGTTCTAGCGGGAGAAGAGTGAGTGGAGAGACCCAGTACTTC.

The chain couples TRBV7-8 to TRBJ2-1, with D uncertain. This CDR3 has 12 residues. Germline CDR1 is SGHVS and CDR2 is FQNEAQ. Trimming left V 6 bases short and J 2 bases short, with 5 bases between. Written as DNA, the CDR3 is TGTGCCAGCAGGGCCCCCTACAATGAGCAGTTCTTC. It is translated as CASRAPYNEQFF.